One and the same sample provided the 31 T cell receptor beta chains below, sequenced in a study of blood T cell repertoires in COVID-19. Profiled with immunoSEQ multiplex PCR; TCRdb holds only in-frame clones, not every one. The data contain around 170,000 clones, around nine tenths of them seen just once; the ten biggest clones take up 0.58%. Input material: peripheral blood. These TCRs come from a man aged 55 to 70 with COVID-19, enrolled during active disease.

The rearrangement uses TRBV5-4 and TRBJ2-1, with 7 bases fitting TRBD1. V lost 4 bases, J lost 7 bases, and 8 bases stayed unmatched. The CDR3 has 14 amino acids. The germline V gene has CDR1 SGHNT and CDR2 YYREEE (reference sequence). The CDR3 protein is CASSILGGGNEQFF. The CDR3 region has the DNA TGTGCCAGCAGCATCCTAGGGGGCGGGAATGAGCAGTTCTTC.

The rearrangement links TRBV12-3 or TRBV12-4 to TRBJ2-7; weak D call: TRBD1 (5 bases). Trimming cost V 6 bases and J 5 bases, with 14 bases left between them. This CDR3 is built from 13 residues. The CDR3 protein is CASSRNQGDEQYF. The DNA of the CDR3 is TGTGCCAGCAGCCGAAACCAGGGCGACGAGCAGTACTTC.

This chain connects TRBV23-1 to TRBJ1-2, with D possibly being TRBD1 (5 bases). TRBV23-1 is labeled an ORF, and its function is uncertain. There are 14 residues in the CDR3. V was trimmed by 4 bases and J by 4 bases, leaving 13 bases between them. CDR3 nucleotides: TGCGCCAGCAGTCCCGGTGACAGATCCTATGGCTACACCTTC. It is translated as CASSPGDRSYGYTF.

The chain couples TRBV15 to TRBJ1-4; 7 bases fit TRBD1. Trimming took 3 bases from V and 3 from J; bases not matched to a gene: 4. The CDR3 length is 15 residues. The germline gives CDR1 LNHNV, CDR2 YYDKDF (reference sequence). The CDR3 loop reads CATSRTGPANEKLFF. The CDR3, as DNA: TGTGCCACCAGCAGGACAGGGCCAGCTAATGAAAAACTGTTTTTT. Based on the CDR3 plus reference TRBV15 and TRBJ1-4, the full variable domain is DAMVIQNPRYQVTQFGKPVTLSCSQTLNHNVMYWYQQKSSQAPKLLFHYYDKDFNNEADTPDNFQSRRPNTSFCFLDIRSPGLGDTAMYLCATSRTGPANEKLFFGSGTQLSVL.

CDR3 sequence reads: CASSSDSHSGANVLTF. The CDR3 DNA sequence: TGTGCCAGCAGCTCGGACAGCCACTCTGGGGCCAACGTCCTGACTTTC. The V call is TRBV11-3, the J call TRBJ2-6; possibly TRBD1 for D (6 bases). V lost 4 bases, J lost 0 bases, and 10 bases lay in between. Germline V gene lookup returns CDR1 SGHNT and CDR2 YENEEA. This CDR3 has 16 amino acids.

The rearrangement uses TRBV5-6 and TRBJ2-3; 7 nucleotides align to TRBD2. Germline values: CDR1 SGHDT, CDR2 YYEEEE. This CDR3 contains 15 residues. Trimming took 0 bases from V and 1 from J; bases not matched to a gene: 2. The CDR3 protein is CASSLGTRRTDTQYF. The CDR3 region has the DNA TGTGCCAGCAGCTTGGGGACTAGACGCACAGATACGCAGTATTTT.

V is TRBV19 and J is TRBJ1-1; the D gene is possibly TRBD1 (6 bases). V lost 7 bases and J 4 bases, leaving 22 bases between the germline ends. CDR1 and CDR2 (germline): LNHDA, SQIVND (reference sequence). The CDR3 runs 16 residues. CDR3 coding DNA: TGTGCCAGTATTAACCTACCCACAGGGCGGGCCACTGAAGCTTTCTTT. It is translated as CASINLPTGRATEAFF.

This chain joins TRBV19 and TRBJ1-4; 7 nucleotides align to TRBD1. The CDR3 loop spans 13 amino acids. After removal of 6 bases from V and 8 bases from J, the junction contained 6 bases not matched to a gene. Looked up from germline, CDR1 is LNHDA and CDR2 is SQIVND (reference sequence). CDR3 in DNA: TGTGCCAGTAGCCGACAGGGTGAAGAAAAACTGTTTTTT. Encoded protein: CASSRQGEEKLFF.

This clone was picked up a small number of times. The CDR3 sequence is CASSPRQGGNTGELFF. DNA for the CDR3: TGTGCCAGCAGCCCTCGACAGGGGGGTAACACCGGGGAGCTGTTTTTT. The chain couples TRBV7-3 to TRBJ2-2; TRBD1 matches at 9 bases. With 5 bases clipped from V and 2 bases from J, the junction kept 6 bases outside the gene matches. The germline gives CDR1 SGHTA, CDR2 FQGTGA. The CDR3 has 16 amino acids.

The gene calls are TRBV2 and TRBJ1-1; the D is unclear. The V end was cut by 7 bases, the J end by 1 base, with 10 bases between. The CDR3 consists of 13 residues. Germline CDR1 is SNHLY and CDR2 is FYNNEI. This chain's CDR3 is CASTPRGNTEAFF. In nucleotides, the CDR3 is TGTGCCAGCACCCCCCGAGGGAACACTGAAGCTTTCTTT.

This clone has a handful of counts. The V and J genes are TRBV4-3 and TRBJ2-3; the D gene is possibly TRBD1 (5 bases). Germline V gene data show CDR1 as LGHNA and CDR2 as YSLEER. The CDR3 contains 15 residues. Between the trimmed V and J ends, which lost 3 bases and 3 bases, there was a span of 13 bases. CDR3 region: CASSHQKGRTDTQYF. The DNA for the CDR3 is TGCGCCAGCAGCCATCAAAAGGGGCGTACAGATACGCAGTATTTT.

This chain connects TRBV7-2 to TRBJ1-1, with 10 bases fitting TRBD1. This CDR3 comprises 15 residues. The trim removed 6 bases at V and 6 bases at J, leaving 10 bases unmatched. The germline CDR1 and CDR2 sequences are SGHTA and FQGNSA. The DNA of the CDR3 is TGTGCCAGCAGATCAGACAGGGGGCGGATGGCTGAAGCTTTCTTT. Amino acid sequence: CASRSDRGRMAEAFF.

This rearrangement joins TRBV13 to TRBJ2-3; no clear D. With 3 bases removed from V and 5 bases from J, the gap between germline ends came to 3 bases. Germline CDR1 reads PRHDT; CDR2 reads FYEKMQ (reference sequence). The CDR3 is 11 amino acids. CDR3 bases: TGTGCCAGCAGCTTTCAAGATACGCAGTATTTT. Encoded protein: CASSFQDTQYF.

The chain carries TRBV28 and TRBJ1-1; no firm D call. V was pared by 8 bases and J by 0 bases, with 13 bases between. The CDR3 totals 14 residues. Germline values: CDR1 MDHEN, CDR2 SYDVKM. CDR3 in amino acids: CASRRLELNTEAFF. The CDR3 coding sequence is TGTGCCAGCCGCCGGTTGGAGCTGAACACTGAAGCTTTCTTT.

The chain recombines TRBV11-2 with TRBJ1-2; the D gene is possibly TRBD1 (5 bases). From germline, CDR1 is SGHAT and CDR2 FQNNGV. This CDR3 region has 15 residues. V dropped 1 base and J dropped 5 bases, with 14 bases sitting between them. The CDR3 here is CASSLAPDRNYGYTF. The CDR3 DNA is TGTGCCAGCAGCTTAGCTCCTGACAGAAATTATGGCTACACCTTC.

The chain uses TRBV15 and TRBJ2-3, with 7 bases aligning to TRBD1. V lost 0 bases to trimming and J lost 4 bases; unmatched junction nucleotides: 7. The CDR3 spans 16 residues. CDR1 and CDR2 (germline): LNHNV, YYDKDF (reference sequence). CDR3 sequence: CATSRDFLDRPDTQYF. Written as DNA, the CDR3 is TGTGCCACCAGCAGAGATTTCCTGGACAGGCCAGATACGCAGTATTTT. Full variable domain (rest looked up from reference TRBV15 and TRBJ2-3): DAMVIQNPRYQVTQFGKPVTLSCSQTLNHNVMYWYQQKSSQAPKLLFHYYDKDFNNEADTPDNFQSRRPNTSFCFLDIRSPGLGDTAMYLCATSRDFLDRPDTQYFGPGTRLTVL.

CDR3 coding DNA: TGTGCCAGCAGTTTAACTGGGACAGGGGTTTACGAGCAGTACTTC. Amino acid sequence: CASSLTGTGVYEQYF. The chain carries TRBV28 and TRBJ2-7, with 10 bases aligning to TRBD1. This CDR3 region has 15 residues. The trim removed 2 bases at V and 4 bases at J, leaving 5 bases unmatched. CDR1 is MDHEN and CDR2 is SYDVKM in the germline V gene.

CDR3 protein: CASSLGFDRGYQFF. The CDR3 DNA follows: TGTGCCAGCAGCTTAGGATTCGATAGGGGGTATCAGTTCTTC. The chain has TRBV7-2 and TRBJ2-1; a possible D gene is TRBD1 (6 bases). CDR1 is SGHTA and CDR2 is FQGNSA in the germline V gene. This CDR3 has 14 residues. The germline V and J ends were trimmed by 1 base and 13 bases, with 17 bases remaining between them.

CDR3: CASSVQANTEAFF. The DNA of the CDR3 is TGTGCCAGCAGTGTCCAGGCGAACACTGAAGCTTTCTTT. The chain employs TRBV6-4 and TRBJ1-1; D call uncertain. This CDR3 comprises 13 residues. V lost 4 bases and J lost 1, with 7 bases in between. Germline V gene sequence: CDR1 MRHNA, CDR2 SNTAGT.

The chain employs TRBV28 and TRBJ1-4, with TRBD1 identical over 8 bases. Germline lookup yields CDR1 MDHEN and CDR2 SYDVKM. V was pared by 6 bases and J by 4 bases, with 7 bases of the junction left unmatched. CDR3 length: 15 residues. Here the CDR3 DNA reads TGTGCCAGCAGACGACAGGGGACACTTAATGAAAAACTGTTTTTT. Protein: CASRRQGTLNEKLFF.

The J gene is TRBJ1-4, the V gene TRBV19, with 7 bases matching TRBD1. Germline V lookup: CDR1 LNHDA, CDR2 SQIVND (reference sequence). The CDR3 sequence is 15 residues long. The V gene end was trimmed by 5 bases and the J gene end by 8 bases; junction bases not matched to a gene: 11. The chain's CDR3 is CASSGATGTDEKLFF. The CDR3 DNA is TGTGCCAGTAGTGGAGCGACAGGGACGGACGAAAAACTGTTTTTT.

This clone was detected only a few times. This chain uses TRBV5-5 with TRBJ1-1, with no clear D. The CDR3 length is 14 residues. Germline values: CDR1 SGHKS, CDR2 YYEKEE (reference sequence). V was trimmed by 1 base and J by 0 bases, leaving 7 bases between them. Here the CDR3 DNA reads TGTGCCAGCAGCTTGAATTACTTGAACACTGAAGCTTTCTTT. Its protein is CASSLNYLNTEAFF. The entire variable domain, with the rest obtained from reference TRBV5-5 and TRBJ1-1, is as follows: DAGVTQSPTHLIKTRGQQVTLRCSPISGHKSVSWYQQVLGQGPQFIFQYYEKEERGRGNFPDRFSARQFPNYSSELNVNALLLGDSALYLCASSLNYLNTEAFFGQGTRLTVV.

The rearrangement links TRBV7-2 to TRBJ1-2; D is uncertain. CDR3 length equals 14 residues. From germline, CDR1 is SGHTA and CDR2 FQGNSA. V was cut by 5 bases and J by 4 bases, with 14 bases left in between. In DNA, the CDR3 is TGTGCCAGCAGCGGACGGACTATGAGCTATGGCTACACCTTC. As protein: CASSGRTMSYGYTF.

The V gene is TRBV24-1, the J gene TRBJ2-1; TRBD2 might be the D (5 bases). The germline V and J ends were trimmed by 4 bases and 5 bases, with 14 bases remaining between them. From germline, CDR1 is KGHDR and CDR2 SFDVKD. This CDR3 region has 15 residues. The CDR3 DNA is TGTGCCACCAGTGAAACTAGTTTCGACAACAATGAGCAGTTCTTC. Amino acids: CATSETSFDNNEQFF.

This chain links TRBV6-6 with TRBJ1-3; D not certain. The V and J ends lost 6 bases and 9 bases respectively, with 9 bases between them. CDR1 is MNHNY and CDR2 is SVGAGI in the germline V gene (reference sequence). This CDR3 contains 11 residues. CDR3 in amino acids: CASRGESTIYF. For the CDR3, the DNA is TGTGCCAGCAGGGGAGAAAGCACCATATATTTT.

The J gene is TRBJ1-6, the V gene TRBV5-1, with 8 bases fitting TRBD1. Germline V lookup: CDR1 SGHRS, CDR2 YFSETQ. V lost 6 bases, J lost 5 bases, and 10 bases stayed unmatched. The CDR3 consists of 16 residues. The CDR3 region has the DNA TGCGCCAGCACCCTTGAAGCGGGACAGGATAATTCACCCCTCCACTTT. Amino acid sequence: CASTLEAGQDNSPLHF.

V and J are TRBV7-9 and TRBJ1-1; 9 nucleotides line up with TRBD1. The trim removed 5 bases at V and 1 base at J, leaving 8 bases unmatched. Per the germline V gene, CDR1 is SEHNR and CDR2 is FQNEAQ (reference sequence). The CDR3 contains 16 residues. In DNA form, the CDR3 reads TGTGCCAGCAGCCCAGACAGGGGGGGACCGAACACTGAAGCTTTCTTT. It is translated as CASSPDRGGPNTEAFF.

The table lists this clone with a few counts. The chain is built from TRBV12-5 and TRBJ2-3; D perhaps matches TRBD2 (5 bases). The V end lost 5 bases, the J end lost 2 bases, and 11 bases lay between the germline ends. The CDR3 sequence is 14 residues long. CDR1 and CDR2 from the germline V gene are LGHNT and FRNRAP. Here the CDR3 DNA reads TGTGCTAGTGGTAATGGACTGGCCACAGATACGCAGTATTTT. This translates into CASGNGLATDTQYF.

This clone was seen more than once but under ten times. This sample includes further DNA sequences coding for the same CDR3. V gene TRBV28 combines with J gene TRBJ1-6; tentatively, D is TRBD1 (6 bases). The CDR3 is made up of 14 amino acids. The ends were cut back, 5 bases at V and 4 bases at J, with 9 bases in the middle. The germline gives CDR1 MDHEN, CDR2 SYDVKM. CDR3 bases: TGTGCCAGCAGTCCACAGGGATATAATTCACCCCTCCACTTT. This sequence encodes CASSPQGYNSPLHF.

This rearrangement joins TRBV15 to TRBJ1-4; possibly TRBD1 for D (6 bases). CDR1 is LNHNV, CDR2 YYDKDF, per germline (reference sequence). V was cut by 0 bases and J by 5 bases, with 19 bases left in between. CDR3 length equals 18 residues. CDR3: CATSRDRLRTAWNEKLFF. CDR3 bases: TGTGCCACCAGCAGAGATCGCCTTCGGACAGCGTGGAATGAAAAACTGTTTTTT.

The rearrangement links TRBV7-9 to TRBJ2-1; TRBD2 agrees at 8 bases. The CDR3 length is 16 residues. Germline CDR1 and CDR2: SEHNR and FQNEAQ (reference sequence). The trim removed 5 bases at V and 9 bases at J, leaving 15 bases unmatched. The chain's CDR3 is CASSHLMGLEGGEQFF. DNA of the CDR3: TGTGCCAGCAGCCACCTAATGGGACTAGAGGGAGGTGAGCAGTTCTTC.